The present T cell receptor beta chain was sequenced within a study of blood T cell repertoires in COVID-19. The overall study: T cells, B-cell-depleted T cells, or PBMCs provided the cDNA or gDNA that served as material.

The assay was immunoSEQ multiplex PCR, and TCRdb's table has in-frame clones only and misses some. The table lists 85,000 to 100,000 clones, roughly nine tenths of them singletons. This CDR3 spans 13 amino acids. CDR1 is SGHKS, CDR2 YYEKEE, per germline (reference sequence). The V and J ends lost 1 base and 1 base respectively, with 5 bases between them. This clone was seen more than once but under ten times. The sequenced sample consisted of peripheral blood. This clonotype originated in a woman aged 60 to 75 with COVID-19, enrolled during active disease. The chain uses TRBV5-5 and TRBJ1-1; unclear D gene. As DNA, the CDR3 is TGTGCCAGCAGCTTGAGCCAGAACACTGAAGCTTTCTTT. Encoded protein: CASSLSQNTEAFF.